This T cell receptor (beta chain) originates from a study of blood T cell repertoires in COVID-19. Study summary: The study drew acute and convalescent COVID-19 samples from the United States, Italy and Spain. In each case, the material was cDNA or gDNA derived from T cells, B-cell-depleted T cells, or PBMCs.

Methods used by the authors: Quantification of nucleated cells was approximated via reference gene primer amplification. This table comes from immunoSEQ multiplex PCR, and its TCRdb copy is limited to in-frame clones, with some not included. That table supplies the V and J calls and clone size; D and trimming were determined from the DNA. This sample yields around 140,000 clones, of which approximately 80% are seen a single time; approximately 3.5% belongs to the top ten. The trim removed 1 base at V and 3 bases at J, leaving 8 bases unmatched. The CDR3 consists of 16 residues. CDR1 SQVTM and CDR2 ANQGSEA come from the germline V gene.

The specimen sequenced was peripheral blood. This TCR was sampled from a man aged 65-85 years who had recovered from COVID-19. The chain carries TRBV29-1 and TRBJ2-7; 11 bases are a match to TRBD2. CDR3 residues: CSVEGGGTSGIYEQYF. The CDR3 DNA reads as TGCAGCGTTGAAGGTGGGGGGACTAGCGGAATCTACGAGCAGTACTTC.